The rows below give T cell receptor beta chains drawn from one sample of a study of cytomegalovirus exposure and HLA in healthy donors. Sequencing was performed with immunoSEQ multiplex PCR; in TCRdb, only in-frame clones are kept and a portion is missing. Of around 270,000 clones listed, 80% were seen once; the top ten hold over 0.3%. Specimen: PBMCs. The receptors derive from a girl between 2 and 10 years old in good health and CMV-seronegative. The CDR3 runs from the conserved cysteine through the conserved F or W. A D gene is named only where the DNA matches it firmly. Clone sizes are given selectively: once, few, many, or a class where the clone is expanded.

v_gene	j_gene	abundance	d_gene	CDR3aa	CDR3nt
TRBV2	TRBJ2-7	.	TRBD1	CASSPTGGDGYEQYF	TGTGCCAGCAGTCCGACAGGGGGCGATGGGTACGAGCAGTACTTC
TRBV18	TRBJ1-4	.	.	CASSQYLTPTRGATNEKLFF	TGTGCCAGCTCACAATATCTAACACCCACCCGGGGTGCAACTAATGAAAAACTGTTTTTT
TRBV11-2	TRBJ2-7	.	.	CASSYLIGEQYF	TGTGCCAGCAGCTACCTGATCGGCGAGCAGTACTTC
TRBV6-1	TRBJ1-4	.	.	CASSEVGGTNEKLFF	TGTGCCAGCAGTGAAGTAGGGGGAACTAATGAAAAACTGTTTTTT
TRBV7-2	TRBJ1-2	.	.	CASSLVDSSNYGYTF	TGTGCCAGCAGCTTAGTCGACAGCTCTAACTATGGCTACACCTTC
TRBV18	TRBJ2-3	.	TRBD2	CASSPGLAGGQDTQYF	TGTGCCAGCTCACCCGGACTAGCGGGGGGGCAAGATACGCAGTATTTT
TRBV29-1	TRBJ2-6	.	TRBD1	CSVVGQGATGANVLTF	TGCAGCGTTGTCGGACAGGGGGCTACGGGGGCCAACGTCCTGACTTTC
TRBV28	TRBJ2-7	.	TRBD1	CASSRFSGTGSYEQYF	TGTGCCAGCAGTCGGTTTAGTGGGACAGGGTCCTACGAGCAGTACTTC
TRBV5-1	TRBJ2-5	.	TRBD2	CASSLGLAGDHSETQYF	TGCGCCAGCAGCTTAGGACTAGCGGGAGATCATTCGGAGACCCAGTACTTC
TRBV5-4	TRBJ2-7	.	TRBD1	CASSLRSGGSYEQYF	TGTGCCAGCAGCTTGAGGTCAGGGGGTTCCTACGAGCAGTACTTC
TRBV7-2	TRBJ2-1	few	.	CASSGSINEQFF	TGTGCCAGCAGCGGGAGCATCAATGAGCAGTTCTTC
TRBV7-6	TRBJ2-1	.	.	CASSLARLGESEQFF	TGTGCCAGCAGCTTAGCTAGGTTGGGCGAGTCTGAGCAGTTCTTC
TRBV6-5	TRBJ1-4	.	.	CASSYSDSSLLFF	TGTGCCAGCAGTTACTCGGACTCCTCGTTACTGTTTTTT
TRBV5-4	TRBJ2-2	.	TRBD2	CASSPRGRGLAGVGGLFF	TGTGCCAGCAGCCCCCGGGGACGGGGGCTAGCGGGAGTTGGGGGGCTGTTTTTT
TRBV19	TRBJ2-2	.	.	CATRRDSRVRELFF	TGTGCCACCAGACGAGACAGCCGGGTGCGGGAGCTGTTTTTT
TRBV18	TRBJ1-1	few	.	CASSSSGPSEAFF	TGTGCCAGCTCCTCGTCCGGTCCCTCTGAAGCTTTCTTT
TRBV29-1	TRBJ1-1	.	.	CSVKWGAGTEAFF	TGCAGCGTAAAATGGGGCGCCGGCACTGAAGCTTTCTTT
TRBV28	TRBJ1-5	.	.	CASSFSQPQHF	TGTGCCAGCAGTTTTAGTCAGCCCCAGCATTTT
TRBV5-1	TRBJ1-4	.	.	CASSLRTANEKLFF	TGCGCCAGCAGCTTGAGGACAGCGAATGAAAAACTGTTTTTT
TRBV2	TRBJ1-4	once	TRBD1	CASSERFQGVEEKLFF	TGTGCCAGCAGTGAACGGTTCCAGGGGGTAGAAGAAAAACTGTTTTTT
TRBV7-6	TRBJ2-7	.	TRBD1	CASSDRAGTGGLGQYF	TGTGCCAGCAGCGATAGGGCCGGGACAGGGGGGCTCGGGCAGTACTTC
TRBV2	TRBJ1-1	few	.	CASTWTATNTEAFF	TGTGCCAGCACTTGGACAGCTACGAACACTGAAGCTTTCTTT
TRBV9	TRBJ2-1	once	.	CASSVEPSLSYNEQFF	TGTGCCAGCAGCGTAGAGCCCTCTCTATCCTACAATGAGCAGTTCTTC
TRBV9	TRBJ1-1	.	.	CASSVDVGHTEAFF	TGTGCCAGCAGCGTAGACGTGGGGCACACTGAAGCTTTCTTT
TRBV6-5	TRBJ1-1	once	.	CASSYSGGGNTEAFF	TGTGCCAGCAGTTACTCGGGGGGTGGGAACACTGAAGCTTTCTTT
TRBV11-1	TRBJ1-6	.	.	CASSLARGSNSPLHF	TGTGCCAGCAGCTTAGCAAGGGGGTCTAATTCACCCCTCCACTTT
TRBV4-1	TRBJ1-5	.	.	CASSQADRNQPQHF	TGCGCCAGCAGCCAAGCGGACAGAAATCAGCCCCAGCATTTT
TRBV27	TRBJ1-1	.	.	CASSSSPLLSEPAFF	TGTGCCAGCAGTTCCTCCCCACTCCTTTCCGAGCCAGCTTTCTTT
TRBV4-1	TRBJ2-7	.	TRBD1	CASSQDSAGGYEQYF	TGCGCCAGCAGCCAAGACTCGGCAGGGGGCTACGAGCAGTACTTC
TRBV7-9	TRBJ2-6	.	.	CARESRGSGANVLTF	TGTGCCAGGGAATCACGGGGATCTGGGGCCAACGTCCTGACTTTC
TRBV7-9	TRBJ2-1	.	TRBD2	CASSLQAGGGNNEQFF	TGTGCCAGCAGCCTCCAAGCGGGGGGGGGTAACAATGAGCAGTTCTTC
TRBV5-1	TRBJ2-1	.	.	CASSLTSRNEQFF	TGCGCCAGCAGCTTGACTAGTCGCAATGAGCAGTTCTTC
TRBV7-3	TRBJ2-3	.	.	CASSSTGGSDTQYF	TGTGCCAGCAGCTCCACGGGGGGCTCAGATACGCAGTATTTT
TRBV9	TRBJ2-1	.	TRBD2	CASTKTSGGNEQFF	TGTGCCAGCACCAAGACTAGCGGGGGGAATGAGCAGTTCTTC
TRBV30	TRBJ2-5	.	TRBD1	CAWSVKGADETQYF	TGTGCCTGGAGTGTAAAGGGGGCCGACGAGACCCAGTACTTC
TRBV19	TRBJ1-5	few	TRBD1	CASSGGGGQPQHF	TGTGCCAGTAGTGGAGGGGGCGGTCAGCCCCAGCATTTT
TRBV27	TRBJ1-1	.	.	CASSLYLRNTEAFF	TGTGCCAGCAGTTTATACCTGAGGAACACTGAAGCTTTCTTT
TRBV29-1	TRBJ2-7	.	.	CSVKRDYEQYF	TGCAGCGTTAAGAGGGACTACGAGCAGTACTTC
TRBV5-4	TRBJ1-2	few	.	CASSLVGGGEGGYTF	TGTGCCAGCAGCTTGGTGGGGGGTGGCGAGGGTGGCTACACCTTC
TRBV27	TRBJ2-1	.	TRBD1	CASSSGQGLSYNEQFF	TGTGCCAGCAGTTCGGGACAGGGGCTTTCCTACAATGAGCAGTTCTTC
TRBV7-9	TRBJ1-1	.	.	CASSHGGQKNTEAFF	TGTGCCAGCAGCCATGGGGGACAAAAGAACACTGAAGCTTTCTTT
TRBV5-1	TRBJ1-1	.	TRBD1	CASSLEGWGQSAFF	TGCGCCAGCAGCTTGGAAGGGTGGGGACAGTCGGCTTTCTTT
TRBV29-1	TRBJ2-1	.	TRBD2	CSVGRETYNEQFF	TGCAGCGTTGGGCGGGAGACCTACAATGAGCAGTTCTTC
TRBV7-9	TRBJ1-2	.	.	CASSLVVGAADGYTF	TGTGCCAGCAGCTTAGTCGTTGGGGCCGCCGATGGCTACACCTTC
TRBV27	TRBJ2-3	few	.	CASSLSTAGREYF	TGTGCCAGCAGTTTAAGCACGGCGGGGAGAGAGTATTTT
TRBV5-6	TRBJ2-3	.	TRBD2	CASSLRTSGGTDTQYF	TGTGCCAGCAGCCTAAGGACTAGCGGGGGGACAGATACGCAGTATTTT